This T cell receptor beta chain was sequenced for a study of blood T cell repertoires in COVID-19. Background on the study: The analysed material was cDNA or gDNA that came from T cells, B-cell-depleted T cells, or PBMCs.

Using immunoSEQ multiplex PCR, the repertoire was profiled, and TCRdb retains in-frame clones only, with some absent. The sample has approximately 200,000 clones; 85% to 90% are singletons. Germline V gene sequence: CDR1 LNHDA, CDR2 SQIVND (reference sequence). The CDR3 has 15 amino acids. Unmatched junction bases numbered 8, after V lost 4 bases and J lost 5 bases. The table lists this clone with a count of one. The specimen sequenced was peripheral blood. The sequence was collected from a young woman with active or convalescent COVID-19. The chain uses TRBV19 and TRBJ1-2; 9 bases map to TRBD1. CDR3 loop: CASSTSGQGTYGYTF. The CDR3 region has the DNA TGTGCCAGTAGTACTAGCGGACAGGGGACGTATGGCTACACCTTC.